This TCR beta chain stems from a study of T-cell memory formation after mild COVID-19. Study-wide background: Among the donors, TCR clusters were largely specific to each donor. Points from the study as a whole: Mostly located in CM and EM were contracting CD4+ clones, with contracting CD8+ clones located in EMRA.

Points on this clonotype: Its antigen is unknown.

The CDR3 covers 12 residues. The ends were cut back, 2 bases at V and 6 bases at J, with 8 bases in the middle. MiXCR, applied by TCRdb to the 5' RACE reads, yields one record per CDR3 protein. The data hold a few hundred thousand distinct CDR3 sequences, with approximately 24% observed a single time. Material: PBMCs or a T cell subset sorted from them (not recorded which). The TCR originated in an adult woman who had mild COVID-19 (a few samples of this study predate the infection). Cell type and time point are not known. The V and J genes are TRBV12-3 or TRBV12-4 and TRBJ2-7; D is undetermined. The CDR3 DNA is TGTGCCAGCAGTTTATCTCCCCGCGAGCAGTACTTC. It translates to CASSLSPREQYF.